Sequencing of this TCR beta chain was carried out in a study of blood T cell repertoires in COVID-19. Study summary: PBMCs, B-cell-depleted T cells, or T cells were the source of the cDNA or gDNA that made up the material.

In this sample, this clone turned up many times. Original processing notes: The assay estimated nucleated cells by amplifying reference gene primers. Method: immunoSEQ multiplex PCR; TCRdb's copy keeps in-frame clones and lacks some. D and trimming come from the DNA, and the V and J calls and clone size come from that table. The data show 140,000 or so clones, approximately 80% seen once. The study drew participants aged roughly 18 to 89 years from some 23 US areas. Up to 2 weeks before entering the study, exposed participants had met a COVID-19 case. The sequenced material came from PBMCs or T cells enriched from blood (not recorded which). This TCR derives from a woman between 18 and 29 years old who had been exposed to COVID-19.

CDR3 in amino acids: CASSMYGHLAYGYTF. The DNA for the CDR3 is TGTGCCAGTAGTATGTATGGCCATTTGGCCTATGGCTACACCTTC. The V gene is TRBV19, the J gene TRBJ1-2; no definite D call. V was trimmed by 3 bases and J by 4 bases, leaving 15 bases between them. The CDR3 runs to 15 residues. Germline V CDR1 and CDR2: LNHDA, SQIVND (reference sequence).